This is a list of T cell receptor beta chains from one sample in a study of blood T cell repertoires in COVID-19. Sequenced by immunoSEQ multiplex PCR; TCRdb stores in-frame clones only, minus some. The data contain fewer than 700,000 clones, around nine tenths of them singletons. The sample comprised peripheral blood. The receptors derive from a woman in her forties or fifties with COVID-19, enrolled during active disease. The CDR3 runs from the conserved cysteine through the conserved F or W. A D gene is named only where the DNA matches it firmly. Some rows mark clone size as missing; the rest say once, few, many or name a class of expanded clone.

>.|TRBD2|TRBV27|TRBJ2-1
CASSPIFSGGGDEQFF
TGTGCCAGCAGTCCTATCTTTAGCGGGGGGGGCGATGAGCAGTTCTTC
>.|.|TRBV4-2|TRBJ2-1
CASSQGRNEQFF
TGTGCCAGCAGCCAAGGGAGGAATGAGCAGTTCTTC
>.|TRBD1|TRBV7-2|TRBJ1-2
CASSLEIAKMDRDSGYTF
TGTGCCAGCAGCTTAGAAATCGCCAAAATGGACAGGGATAGTGGCTACACCTTC
>.|.|TRBV2|TRBJ1-2
CASTTAGGYYGYTF
TGTGCCAGCACCACGGCCGGCGGGTACTATGGCTACACCTTC
>.|TRBD1|TRBV5-1|TRBJ1-5
CASSFLDREGNQPQHF
TGCGCCAGCAGCTTCCTAGACAGGGAGGGCAATCAGCCCCAGCATTTT
>.|TRBD1|TRBV28|TRBJ2-7
CAATGTASYEQYF
TGTGCCGCTACCGGGACAGCCTCCTACGAGCAGTACTTC
>.|.|TRBV5-1|TRBJ2-2
CASSGQYNTGELFF
TGCGCCAGCAGCGGTCAGTACAACACCGGGGAGCTGTTTTTT
>.|TRBD1|TRBV30|TRBJ2-4
CAWTPGGKAKNIQYF
TGTGCCTGGACTCCAGGGGGCAAGGCCAAAAACATTCAGTACTTC
>.|.|TRBV12-3/TRBV12-4|TRBJ2-2
CASSPDFTGELFF
TGTGCCAGCAGTCCGGACTTCACCGGGGAGCTGTTTTTT
>.|.|TRBV4-1|TRBJ1-2
CASSRLRDGYTF
TGCGCCAGCAGCCGACTGAGGGATGGCTACACCTTC
>.|TRBD1|TRBV28|TRBJ1-6
CASSTGQLKLPYNSPLHF
TGTGCCAGCAGTACGGGACAGCTCAAGTTGCCCTATAATTCACCCCTCCACTTT
>.|TRBD1|TRBV5-1|TRBJ1-4
CASSLGAEQGATFF
TGCGCCAGCAGCTTGGGGGCTGAACAGGGGGCAACGTTTTTT
>once|.|TRBV7-5|TRBJ1-2
CASSPQGMGGYTF
TGTGCCAGCAGCCCCCAGGGGATGGGTGGCTACACCTTC
>.|TRBD1|TRBV6-5|TRBJ1-1
CASSVTGGTEAFF
TGTGCCAGCAGCGTAACAGGGGGGACTGAAGCTTTCTTT
>.|.|TRBV15|TRBJ2-2
CAPRGASGGELFF
TGTGCCCCCAGGGGGGCTTCTGGCGGGGAGCTGTTTTTT
>.|.|TRBV6-5|TRBJ1-1
CASTRVTEAFF
TGTGCCAGCACCAGGGTCACTGAAGCTTTCTTT
>.|TRBD2|TRBV11-2|TRBJ2-1
CASSPSGVTNEQLF
TGTGCCAGCAGCCCTAGCGGGGTGACGAATGAGCAGCTCTTC
>.|TRBD1|TRBV28|TRBJ1-6
CASSSLGQGGPHNSPLHF
TGTGCCAGCAGCTCTTTGGGACAGGGAGGACCTCATAATTCACCCCTCCACTTT
>.|.|TRBV6-6|TRBJ2-7
CASSPDYLTNEQYF
TGTGCCAGCAGTCCGGACTATCTAACGAACGAGCAGTACTTC
>.|.|TRBV19|TRBJ1-2
CASSIDAWAVQGYGYTF
TGTGCCAGTAGTATAGACGCTTGGGCAGTCCAGGGCTATGGCTACACCTTC
>.|.|TRBV7-2|TRBJ2-2
CASSLQSNTGELFF
TGTGCCAGCAGCTTACAATCGAACACCGGGGAGCTGTTTTTT
>.|.|TRBV6-5|TRBJ2-7
CASKSPDKLYEQYF
TGTGCCAGCAAGTCCCCGGACAAACTCTACGAGCAGTACTTC
>.|TRBD1|TRBV2|TRBJ1-2
CASSANRGGGYTF
TGTGCCAGCAGTGCAAACAGGGGAGGTGGCTACACCTTC
>.|TRBD2|TRBV30|TRBJ2-1
CAWSVIGGVSEQFF
TGTGCCTGGAGTGTAATTGGGGGGGTGAGTGAGCAGTTCTTC
>.|TRBD1|TRBV10-3|TRBJ2-2
CAISEEGQGTGELFF
TGTGCCATCAGTGAAGAGGGACAGGGGACCGGGGAGCTGTTTTTT
>.|.|TRBV13|TRBJ1-3
CASSLVNSDLGNTIYF
TGTGCCAGCAGCTTAGTAAACAGTGACCTCGGAAACACCATATATTTT
>.|TRBD1|TRBV27|TRBJ1-5
CASSPGQGAGQPQHF
TGTGCCAGCAGCCCGGGACAGGGGGCAGGGCAGCCCCAGCATTTT
>.|.|TRBV24-1|TRBJ1-1
CATKQDGYTEAFF
TGTGCCACCAAACAGGACGGATACACTGAAGCTTTCTTT
>.|.|TRBV7-9|TRBJ1-2
CASSSRQLNYGYTF
TGTGCCAGCAGCTCACGACAGCTTAACTATGGCTACACCTTC
>.|TRBD1|TRBV5-1|TRBJ1-1
CASSLTGQGWTEAFF
TGCGCCAGCAGCTTGACCGGACAGGGTTGGACTGAAGCTTTCTTT
>many|.|TRBV4-2|TRBJ2-7
CASSQERAVSYEQYF
TGTGCCAGCAGCCAAGAGAGGGCCGTATCCTACGAGCAGTACTTC
>.|.|TRBV12-3/TRBV12-4|TRBJ1-1
CASSLRTLRGAFF
TGTGCCAGCAGTCTACGGACTCTTAGAGGAGCTTTCTTT
>once|TRBD1|TRBV11-2|TRBJ1-1
CASSSDRGRITEAFF
TGTGCCAGCAGCTCGGACAGGGGGCGAATCACTGAAGCTTTCTTT
>.|.|TRBV9|TRBJ2-7
CASSAESRSREEQYF
TGTGCCAGCAGCGCCGAATCTAGGTCGCGCGAGGAGCAGTACTTC
>.|.|TRBV6-6|TRBJ1-5
CASRVQDQPQHF
TGTGCCAGCAGGGTCCAGGATCAGCCCCAGCATTTT
>once|TRBD1|TRBV2|TRBJ2-1
CASSVRTGLNEQFF
TGTGCCAGCAGTGTTAGGACAGGGCTCAATGAGCAGTTCTTC
>.|.|TRBV30|TRBJ1-2
CAWSYDRLWGYTF
TGTGCCTGGAGCTACGACAGGTTATGGGGCTACACCTTC
>few|TRBD1|TRBV5-1|TRBJ1-1
CASSLTGTATEAFF
TGCGCCAGCAGCTTAACCGGGACAGCCACTGAAGCTTTCTTT
>once|.|TRBV5-1|TRBJ2-6
CASSYLRQTTLGANVLTF
TGCGCCAGCAGCTATCTGAGACAAACGACCCTTGGGGCCAACGTCCTGACTTTC
>.|TRBD1|TRBV7-9|TRBJ1-1
CASSLVTGTGMNTEAFF
TGTGCCAGCAGCTTAGTAACGGGGACAGGGATGAACACTGAAGCTTTCTTT
>once|.|TRBV28|TRBJ1-2
CASSGISAHGYTF
TGTGCCAGCTCAGGGATCTCGGCTCACGGCTACACCTTC
>.|TRBD1|TRBV6-2/TRBV6-3|TRBJ1-1
CASSPRGTAYTEAFF
TGTGCCAGCAGCCCGCGTGGGACAGCCTACACTGAAGCTTTCTTT
>.|.|TRBV19|TRBJ2-7
CASSIEAGIHYEQYF
TGTGCCAGTAGTATTGAGGCAGGGATTCACTACGAGCAGTACTTC
>.|.|TRBV11-2|TRBJ1-3
CASSFEVPPGNTIYF
TGTGCCAGCAGCTTCGAGGTCCCACCTGGAAACACCATATATTTT
>.|.|TRBV12-5|TRBJ1-5
CASGLGRGGASQPQHF
TGTGCTAGTGGTTTGGGGAGGGGTGGGGCGAGTCAGCCCCAGCATTTT
>.|TRBD2|TRBV5-5|TRBJ2-7
CASSLGLAGGIYEQYF
TGTGCCAGCAGCTTGGGGCTCGCGGGGGGGATCTACGAGCAGTACTTC
>.|TRBD2|TRBV11-3|TRBJ2-3
CASSMRLAGGPDTQYF
TGTGCCAGCAGCATGAGACTAGCGGGGGGCCCAGATACGCAGTATTTT
>.|TRBD1|TRBV11-1|TRBJ1-3
CASSQDRRNTIYF
TGTGCCAGCAGCCAGGACAGGAGAAACACCATATATTTT
>.|TRBD1|TRBV12-3/TRBV12-4|TRBJ1-2
CASSRTTGSGYTF
TGTGCCAGCAGCCGCACGACAGGGTCTGGCTACACCTTC
>few|TRBD1|TRBV19|TRBJ2-7
CASSWTGSHEQYF
TGTGCCAGTTCTTGGACAGGGAGCCACGAGCAGTACTTC
>.|TRBD1|TRBV4-1|TRBJ1-5
CASADRARNQPQHF
TGCGCCAGCGCAGACAGGGCCCGGAATCAGCCCCAGCATTTT
>.|.|TRBV6-4|TRBJ1-1
CASSAPGKKMNTEAFF
TGTGCCAGCAGTGCCCCGGGGAAGAAGATGAACACTGAAGCTTTCTTT
>.|TRBD1|TRBV5-1|TRBJ2-3
CASSLAGTGGMDTQYF
TGCGCCAGCAGCTTGGCGGGGACAGGGGGTATGGATACGCAGTATTTT
>.|.|TRBV2|TRBJ1-2
CASSDSANYGYTF
TGTGCCAGCAGTGATTCAGCGAACTATGGCTACACCTTC
>.|TRBD1|TRBV2|TRBJ2-2
CASSDWTGGSTGELFF
TGTGCCAGCAGTGATTGGACAGGGGGGTCCACCGGGGAGCTGTTTTTT
>.|.|TRBV27|TRBJ2-1
CASSFSGSYNEQFF
TGTGCCAGCAGTTTTTCAGGGTCCTACAATGAGCAGTTCTTC
>.|TRBD1|TRBV27|TRBJ1-1
CASRDRGRIKNTEAFF
TGTGCCAGCAGGGACAGGGGGCGAATCAAGAACACTGAAGCTTTCTTT